These 13 T cell receptor beta chains were all obtained from the same sample, sequenced in a study of cytotoxic CD8 clonotypes in ibrutinib-treated CLL (dated by TCRdb to about 2021). Library preparation employed the immunoSEQ multiplex PCR assay. TCRdb mirrors the immuneACCESS table, restricted to in-frame sequences. Some clones are absent from its copies; in checked studies, under half trace to an unresolved V gene, and the reason for the others is unknown. In this sample the table shows 7,300 or so clones, around 85% of which occur a single time. Of the sample, more than 3.5% falls within the top ten clones. The material was PBMCs, obtained before ibrutinib treatment. The origin of the receptors is a human donor with chronic lymphocytic leukemia.

This clone has just a few counts. The CDR3 sequence is CASSLNAPGQLNEKLFF. The DNA for the CDR3 is TGTGCCAGCAGCCTAAATGCCCCGGGACAGCTTAATGAAAAACTGTTTTTT. The rearrangement uses TRBV2 and TRBJ1-4; TRBD1 matches at 7 bases. CDR3 length: 17 residues. Germline loops: CDR1 SNHLY, CDR2 FYNNEI. J gave up 4 bases and V 6 bases, and 14 bases lay outside the gene matches.

This clone was detected only once. CDR3 coding DNA: TGTGCCAGCAGCCCAGGACAGCGGAACACTGAAGCTTTCTTT. It yields the protein CASSPGQRNTEAFF. The genes are TRBV7-3 and TRBJ1-1, with D possibly being TRBD1 (6 bases). V was pared by 5 bases and J by 1 base, with 11 bases between. CDR1 is SGHTA, CDR2 FQGTGA, per germline. This CDR3 spans 14 amino acids.

The rearrangement uses TRBV6-4 and TRBJ2-5; 7 bases fit TRBD1. V was clipped by 4 bases and J by 1 base; unmatched bases: 12. Germline values: CDR1 MRHNA, CDR2 SNTAGT. The CDR3 runs 17 residues. CDR3 DNA sequence: TGTGCCAGCAGTGCCGGCGGGCAGGGGGACATCCAAGAGACCCAGTACTTC. It encodes CASSAGGQGDIQETQYF.

The chain recombines TRBV28 with TRBJ2-2, with 7 bases aligning to TRBD1. J gave up 3 bases and V 5 bases, and 3 bases lay outside the gene matches. Germline assignment: CDR1 MDHEN and CDR2 SYDVKM. The CDR3 sequence is 14 residues long. In DNA form, the CDR3 reads TGTGCCAGCAGTCGGGACAGACACACCGGGGAGCTGTTTTTT. It translates to CASSRDRHTGELFF.

This clone was counted once. The rearrangement uses TRBV20-1 and TRBJ1-4; no clear D gene. CDR1 and CDR2 (germline): DFQATT, SNEGSKA (reference sequence). The V gene lost 5 bases and the J gene lost 4 bases, with 2 bases spanning the gap. The CDR3 extends over 10 amino acids. This chain's CDR3 is CSALNEKLFF. The DNA of the CDR3 is TGCAGTGCTCTTAATGAAAAACTGTTTTTT.

The chain carries TRBV4-1 and TRBJ2-7; 7 nucleotides line up with TRBD2. Germline trimming cut 0 bases from V and 10 bases from J; bases unmatched to any gene: 6. The CDR3 spans 13 residues. Germline V gene sequence: CDR1 MGHRA, CDR2 YSYEKL. The DNA of the CDR3 is TGCGCCAGCAGCCAAGAGGGCAGGGAGGGTCAGTACTTC. It codes for CASSQEGREGQYF.

This chain connects TRBV6-4 to TRBJ2-2; 15 bases are shared with TRBD2. Looked up from germline, CDR1 is MRHNA and CDR2 is SNTAGT. This CDR3 is built from 16 residues. Germline trimming cut 8 bases from V and 6 bases from J; bases unmatched to any gene: 7. This CDR3 is CASGTSGRMKAGELFF. In DNA, the CDR3 is TGTGCCAGCGGGACTAGCGGGAGGATGAAGGCCGGGGAGCTGTTTTTT.

This clone was recorded once. The rearrangement uses TRBV28 and TRBJ1-2, with 9 bases that match TRBD1. Germline lookup yields CDR1 MDHEN and CDR2 SYDVKM. The V segment lost 4 bases and the J segment 4 bases; nucleotides outside the gene matches: 10. The CDR3 has 16 amino acids. For the CDR3, the DNA is TGTGCCAGCAGTTCCTACAGGGGGCGATTTAGCTATGGCTACACCTTC. Protein: CASSSYRGRFSYGYTF.

This clone was detected only a few times. V and J are TRBV4-1 and TRBJ1-4; D is possibly TRBD1 (5 bases). The CDR3 contains 15 residues. The V gene's germline CDR1 is MGHRA and CDR2 YSYEKL. The V and J ends lost 0 bases and 7 bases respectively, with 12 bases between them. CDR3 sequence reads: CASSQERVRAEKLFF. The CDR3 DNA follows: TGCGCCAGCAGCCAAGAAAGGGTCAGGGCTGAAAAACTGTTTTTT.

The rearrangement uses TRBV30 and TRBJ1-4, with unresolved D. From germline, CDR1 is GTSNPN and CDR2 SVGIG (reference sequence). The V end was cut by 2 bases, the J end by 4 bases, with 14 bases between. This CDR3 contains 15 residues. CDR3 loop: CAWSSLGANNEKLFF. The CDR3 nucleotides are TGTGCCTGGAGTTCTTTAGGAGCCAATAATGAAAAACTGTTTTTT.

The chain links TRBV4-1 to TRBJ1-6, with 9 bases fitting TRBD1. The V gene's germline CDR1 is MGHRA and CDR2 YSYEKL. V lost 4 bases to trimming and J lost 6 bases; unmatched junction nucleotides: 13. The CDR3 covers 18 residues. The CDR3 reads CASSRSEFRDRVNSPLHF. The CDR3 region has the DNA TGCGCCAGCAGCCGAAGTGAGTTCCGGGACAGGGTTAATTCACCCCTCCACTTT.

The V call is TRBV18, the J call TRBJ1-4; D not certain. CDR1 KGHSH and CDR2 LQKENI come from the germline V gene. This CDR3 region has 14 residues. Trimming left V 3 bases short and J 3 bases short, with 8 bases between. CDR3 region: CASSPISSNEKLFF. The CDR3 region has the DNA TGTGCCAGCTCACCCATCAGCTCTAATGAAAAACTGTTTTTT.

This chain connects TRBV7-2 to TRBJ1-3; D is undetermined. Trimming stripped 1 base from V and 0 bases from J, with 10 bases between. The germline V gene has CDR1 SGHTA and CDR2 FQGNSA. The CDR3 extends over 16 amino acids. CDR3 in amino acids: CASSLGPTNSGNTIYF. CDR3 sequence (DNA): TGTGCCAGCAGCTTAGGTCCCACTAACTCTGGAAACACCATATATTTT.